This is a list of T cell receptor beta chains from one sample in a study of cytomegalovirus exposure and HLA in healthy donors. The table came from immunoSEQ multiplex PCR; TCRdb's copy has only in-frame clones and leaves some out. The top ten clones hold 9.5% to 15% of a sample with 150,000 to 180,000 clones, more than 75% of them seen once. Sequenced input: PBMCs. These receptors were obtained from a man aged 25 to 45 in good health and CMV-seropositive. The CDR3 runs from the conserved cysteine through the conserved F or W. Each record gives: V gene, D gene, J gene, clone size, CDR3 protein, CDR3 DNA. A D gene is named only where the DNA matches it firmly. A clone size is listed for some rows: how often the clone was seen (once, few, many), or a class if it is expanded.

v_gene: TRBV30; d_gene: TRBD1; j_gene: TRBJ2-7; abundance: .; CDR3aa: CAWTRTGVYEQYF; CDR3nt: TGTGCCTGGACCCGGACAGGGGTCTACGAGCAGTACTTC
v_gene: TRBV5-1; d_gene: .; j_gene: TRBJ1-3; abundance: .; CDR3aa: CASSLDTGSSGNTIYF; CDR3nt: TGCGCCAGCAGCTTGGATACCGGGAGCTCTGGAAACACCATATATTTT
v_gene: TRBV2; d_gene: .; j_gene: TRBJ2-2; abundance: .; CDR3aa: CASRRDFNTGELFF; CDR3nt: TGTGCCAGCAGGCGGGACTTTAACACCGGGGAGCTGTTTTTT
v_gene: TRBV27; d_gene: .; j_gene: TRBJ2-2; abundance: .; CDR3aa: CASSLGPTGGNTGELFF; CDR3nt: TGTGCCAGCAGTTTAGGCCCGACAGGTGGGAACACCGGGGAGCTGTTTTTT
v_gene: TRBV7-3; d_gene: TRBD2; j_gene: TRBJ2-1; abundance: .; CDR3aa: CASSPTTGGWGEQFF; CDR3nt: TGTGCCAGCAGTCCGACCACGGGGGGTTGGGGTGAGCAGTTCTTC
v_gene: TRBV27; d_gene: .; j_gene: TRBJ2-1; abundance: .; CDR3aa: CASSPRTFGEQFF; CDR3nt: TGTGCCAGCAGTCCACGCACTTTTGGTGAGCAGTTCTTC
v_gene: TRBV7-9; d_gene: TRBD1; j_gene: TRBJ2-3; abundance: once; CDR3aa: CASSSDRGSSTDTQYF; CDR3nt: TGTGCCAGCAGCTCTGACAGGGGGTCTAGCACAGATACGCAGTATTTT
v_gene: TRBV4-2; d_gene: TRBD1; j_gene: TRBJ1-5; abundance: .; CDR3aa: CASSQTTGVEGQPQHF; CDR3nt: TGTGCCAGCAGCCAAACAACAGGGGTTGAGGGTCAGCCCCAGCATTTT
v_gene: TRBV4-1; d_gene: .; j_gene: TRBJ2-7; abundance: .; CDR3aa: CASSRKRTGGTQFLYEQYF; CDR3nt: TGCGCCAGCAGCCGCAAGCGGACTGGAGGGACCCAATTCCTGTACGAGCAGTACTTC
v_gene: TRBV14; d_gene: .; j_gene: TRBJ2-7; abundance: .; CDR3aa: CASSQAGRSYEQYF; CDR3nt: TGTGCCAGCAGCCAAGCGGGAAGATCCTACGAGCAGTACTTC
v_gene: TRBV4-2; d_gene: TRBD2; j_gene: TRBJ2-1; abundance: .; CDR3aa: CASSQAGGNEQFF; CDR3nt: TGTGCCAGCAGCCAAGCCGGGGGGAATGAGCAGTTCTTC
v_gene: TRBV4-2; d_gene: TRBD1; j_gene: TRBJ1-2; abundance: .; CDR3aa: CASGQANNNYGYTF; CDR3nt: TGTGCGTCCGGACAGGCAAATAATAACTATGGCTACACCTTC
v_gene: TRBV27; d_gene: TRBD2; j_gene: TRBJ2-7; abundance: .; CDR3aa: CASRGTSGSLVYEQYF; CDR3nt: TGTGCCAGCAGGGGGACTAGCGGGAGTTTAGTCTACGAGCAGTACTTC
v_gene: TRBV27; d_gene: TRBD2; j_gene: TRBJ2-1; abundance: .; CDR3aa: CASSLSREVRYNEQFF; CDR3nt: TGTGCCAGCAGTTTATCACGGGAGGTAAGATACAATGAGCAGTTCTTC
v_gene: TRBV11-1; d_gene: .; j_gene: TRBJ2-3; abundance: .; CDR3aa: CASSLGAATQYF; CDR3nt: TGTGCCAGCAGCTTGGGGGCAGCCACGCAGTATTTT
v_gene: TRBV5-1; d_gene: .; j_gene: TRBJ1-1; abundance: .; CDR3aa: CASSPFLGGNTEAFF; CDR3nt: TGCGCCAGCAGTCCTTTTCTCGGGGGGAACACTGAAGCTTTCTTT
v_gene: TRBV5-5; d_gene: TRBD1; j_gene: TRBJ2-7; abundance: .; CDR3aa: CASSFRTGLIISYEQYF; CDR3nt: TGTGCCAGCAGCTTTCGGACAGGGTTGATCATCTCCTACGAGCAGTACTTC
v_gene: TRBV7-9; d_gene: TRBD2; j_gene: TRBJ2-1; abundance: .; CDR3aa: CASRRDLAGVYNEQFF; CDR3nt: TGTGCCAGCAGGCGAGACCTAGCGGGAGTTTACAATGAGCAGTTCTTC
v_gene: TRBV19; d_gene: TRBD2; j_gene: TRBJ2-5; abundance: .; CDR3aa: CASSIPGTSGTGTQYF; CDR3nt: TGTGCCAGTAGTATACCCGGGACTAGCGGGACCGGGACCCAGTACTTC
v_gene: TRBV5-4; d_gene: TRBD1; j_gene: TRBJ2-7; abundance: .; CDR3aa: CASSLTGTGHYEQYF; CDR3nt: TGTGCCAGCAGCCTTACCGGGACAGGGCACTACGAGCAGTACTTC